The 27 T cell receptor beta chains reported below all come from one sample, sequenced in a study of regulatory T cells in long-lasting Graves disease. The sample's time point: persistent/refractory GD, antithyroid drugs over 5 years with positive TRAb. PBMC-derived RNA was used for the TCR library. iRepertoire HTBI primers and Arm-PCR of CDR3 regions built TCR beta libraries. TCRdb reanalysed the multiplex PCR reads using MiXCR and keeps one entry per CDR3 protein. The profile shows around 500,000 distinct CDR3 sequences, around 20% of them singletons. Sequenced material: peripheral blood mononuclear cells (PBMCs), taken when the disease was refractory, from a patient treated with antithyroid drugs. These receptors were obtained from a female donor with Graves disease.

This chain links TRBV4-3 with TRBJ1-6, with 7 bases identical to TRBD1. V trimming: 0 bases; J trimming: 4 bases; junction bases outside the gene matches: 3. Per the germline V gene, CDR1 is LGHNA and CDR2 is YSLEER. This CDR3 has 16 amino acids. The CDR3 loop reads CASSQDWTGYNSPLHF. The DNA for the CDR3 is TGCGCCAGCAGCCAAGATTGGACAGGATATAATTCACCCCTCCACTTT.

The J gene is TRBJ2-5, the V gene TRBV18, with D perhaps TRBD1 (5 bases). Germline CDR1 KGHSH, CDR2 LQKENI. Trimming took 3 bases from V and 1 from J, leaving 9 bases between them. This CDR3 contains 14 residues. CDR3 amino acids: CASSPGAAQETQYF. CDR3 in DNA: TGTGCCAGCTCACCTGGGGCAGCCCAAGAGACCCAGTACTTC.

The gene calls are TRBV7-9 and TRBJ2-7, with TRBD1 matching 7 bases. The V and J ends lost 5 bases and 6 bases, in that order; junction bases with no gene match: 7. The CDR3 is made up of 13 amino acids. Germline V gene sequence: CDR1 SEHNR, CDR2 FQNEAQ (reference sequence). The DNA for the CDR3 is TGTGCCAGCAGCGCCCCGACAGGGTTCGAGCAGTACTTC. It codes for CASSAPTGFEQYF.

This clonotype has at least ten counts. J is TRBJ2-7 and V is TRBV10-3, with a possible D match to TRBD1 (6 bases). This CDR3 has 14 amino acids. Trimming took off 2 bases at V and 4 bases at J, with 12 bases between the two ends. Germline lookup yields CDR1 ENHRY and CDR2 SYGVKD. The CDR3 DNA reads TGTGCCATCAGTGAGCCAGGGGTGGCTTACGAGCAGTACTTC. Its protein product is CAISEPGVAYEQYF.

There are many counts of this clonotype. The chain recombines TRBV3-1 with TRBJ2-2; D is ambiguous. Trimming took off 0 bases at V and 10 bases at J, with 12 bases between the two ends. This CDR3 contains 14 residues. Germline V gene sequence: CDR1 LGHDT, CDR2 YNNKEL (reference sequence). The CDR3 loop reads CASSQDLGYQELFF. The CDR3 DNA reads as TGTGCCAGCAGCCAAGATCTTGGGTATCAGGAGCTGTTTTTT. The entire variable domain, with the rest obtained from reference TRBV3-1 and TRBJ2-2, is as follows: DTAVSQTPKYLVTQMGNDKSIKCEQNLGHDTMYWYKQDSKKFLKIMFSYNNKELIINETVPNRFSPKSPDKAHLNLHINSLELGDSAVYFCASSQDLGYQELFFGEGSRLTVL.

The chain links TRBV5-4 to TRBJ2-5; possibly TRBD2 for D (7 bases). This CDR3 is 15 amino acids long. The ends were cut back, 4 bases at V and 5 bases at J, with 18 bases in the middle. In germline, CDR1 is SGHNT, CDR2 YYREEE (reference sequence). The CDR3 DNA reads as TGTGCCAGCAGCCTCCTCGGGGGGCCGGAGGAGACCCAGTACTTC. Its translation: CASSLLGGPEETQYF.

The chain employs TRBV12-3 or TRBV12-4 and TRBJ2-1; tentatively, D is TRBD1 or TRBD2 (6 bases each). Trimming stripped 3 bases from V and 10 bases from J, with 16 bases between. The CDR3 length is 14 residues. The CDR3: CASSFIARGDEQFF. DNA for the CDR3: TGTGCCAGCAGTTTTATTGCGAGGGGGGACGAGCAGTTCTTC.

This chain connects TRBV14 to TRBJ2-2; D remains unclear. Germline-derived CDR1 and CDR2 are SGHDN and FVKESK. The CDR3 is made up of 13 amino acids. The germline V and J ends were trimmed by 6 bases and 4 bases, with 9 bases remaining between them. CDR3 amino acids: CASRGTGTGELFF. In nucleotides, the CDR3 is TGTGCCAGCAGGGGTACGGGCACCGGGGAGCTGTTTTTT.

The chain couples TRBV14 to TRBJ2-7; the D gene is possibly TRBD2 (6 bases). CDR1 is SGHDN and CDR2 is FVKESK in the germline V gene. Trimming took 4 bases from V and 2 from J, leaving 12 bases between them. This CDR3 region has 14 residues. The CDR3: CASSPRGGTYEQYF. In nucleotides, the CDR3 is TGTGCCAGCAGCCCGCGGGGCGGCACCTACGAGCAGTACTTC.

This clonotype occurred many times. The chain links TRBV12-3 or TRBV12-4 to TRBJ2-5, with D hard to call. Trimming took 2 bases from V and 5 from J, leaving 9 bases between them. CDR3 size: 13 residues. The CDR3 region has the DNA TGTGCCAGCAGTTTAAGGCAGGCGGAGACCCAGTACTTC. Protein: CASSLRQAETQYF.

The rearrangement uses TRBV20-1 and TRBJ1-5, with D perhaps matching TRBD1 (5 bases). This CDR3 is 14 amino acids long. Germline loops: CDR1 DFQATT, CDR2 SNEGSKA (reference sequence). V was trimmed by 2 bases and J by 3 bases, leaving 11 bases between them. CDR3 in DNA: TGCAGTGCTAGAAAGGGGCGACCCAATCAGCCCCAGCATTTT. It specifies CSARKGRPNQPQHF.

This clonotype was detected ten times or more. CDR3 in DNA: TGCGCCAGCAGCTGGATAGGCACGGCGAGTTCACCCCTCCACTTT. This gives the protein CASSWIGTASSPLHF. The rearrangement uses TRBV4-1 and TRBJ1-6; no clear D gene. Germline V gene sequence: CDR1 MGHRA, CDR2 YSYEKL. This CDR3 has 15 residues. V was pared by 5 bases and J by 9 bases, with 17 bases between.

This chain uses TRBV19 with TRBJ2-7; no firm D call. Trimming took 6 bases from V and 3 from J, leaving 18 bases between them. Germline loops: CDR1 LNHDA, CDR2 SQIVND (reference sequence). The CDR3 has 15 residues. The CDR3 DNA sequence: TGTGCCAGTAGCCCAAATTCCCAAGGGATCTACGAGCAGTACTTC. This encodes CASSPNSQGIYEQYF.

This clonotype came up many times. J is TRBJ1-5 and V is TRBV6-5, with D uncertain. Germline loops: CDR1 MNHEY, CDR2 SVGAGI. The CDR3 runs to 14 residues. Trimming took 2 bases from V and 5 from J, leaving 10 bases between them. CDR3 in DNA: TGTGCCAGCAGTTACGATCCCAGAGATCAGCCCCAGCATTTT. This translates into CASSYDPRDQPQHF.

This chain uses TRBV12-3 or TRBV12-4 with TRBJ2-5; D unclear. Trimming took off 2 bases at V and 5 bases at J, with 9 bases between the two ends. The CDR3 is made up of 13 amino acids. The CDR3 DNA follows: TGTGCCAGCAGTTTAAGTGAAGAGGAGACCCAGTACTTC. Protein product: CASSLSEEETQYF.

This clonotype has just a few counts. CDR3 sequence (DNA): TGCAGTGCTAGAGCGGCGCCAGGCCCTAACTATGGCTACACCTTC. Translating gives CSARAAPGPNYGYTF. The chain carries TRBV20-1 and TRBJ1-2; D is undetermined. CDR1 is DFQATT, CDR2 SNEGSKA, per germline (reference sequence). V dropped 1 base and J dropped 0 bases, with 12 bases sitting between them. This CDR3 spans 15 amino acids.

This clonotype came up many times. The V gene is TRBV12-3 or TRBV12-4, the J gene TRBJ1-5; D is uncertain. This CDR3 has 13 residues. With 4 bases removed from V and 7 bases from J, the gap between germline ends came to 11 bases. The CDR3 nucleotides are TGTGCCAGCAGTTCCCTTCTATGGCAGCCCCAGCATTTT. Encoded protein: CASSSLLWQPQHF.

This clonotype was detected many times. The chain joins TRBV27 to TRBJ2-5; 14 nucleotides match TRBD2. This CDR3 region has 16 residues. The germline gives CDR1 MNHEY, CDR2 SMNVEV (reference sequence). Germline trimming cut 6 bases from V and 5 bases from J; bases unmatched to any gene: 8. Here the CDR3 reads CASSQGTSGSIETQYF. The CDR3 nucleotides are TGTGCCAGCAGCCAAGGGACTAGCGGGAGTATCGAGACCCAGTACTTC.

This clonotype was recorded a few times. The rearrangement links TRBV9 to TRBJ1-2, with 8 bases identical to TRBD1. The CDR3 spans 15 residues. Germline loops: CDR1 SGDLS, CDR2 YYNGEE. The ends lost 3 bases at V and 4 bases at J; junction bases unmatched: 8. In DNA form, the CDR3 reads TGTGCCAGCAGCGCTGAGGACAGGGAGCTCTATGGCTACACCTTC. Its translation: CASSAEDRELYGYTF.

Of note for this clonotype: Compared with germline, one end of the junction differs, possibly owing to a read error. The CDR3 bases are TGTGCCAGCAGCTTAGATGGGGGTTCGTATGGCTGCACCTTC. Protein sequence: CASSLDGGSYGCTF. The rearrangement links TRBV7-2 to TRBJ1-2; weak D call: TRBD1 (5 bases). CDR1 is SGHTA, CDR2 FQGNSA, per germline. The CDR3 has 14 amino acids. Supplemented by reference TRBV7-2 and TRBJ1-2, the full variable domain reads GAGVSQSPSNKVTEKGKDVELRCDPISGHTALYWYRQSLGQGLEFLIYFQGNSAPDKSGLPSDRFSAERTGGSVSTLTIQRTQQEDSAVYLCASSLDGGSYGCTFGSGTRLTVV.

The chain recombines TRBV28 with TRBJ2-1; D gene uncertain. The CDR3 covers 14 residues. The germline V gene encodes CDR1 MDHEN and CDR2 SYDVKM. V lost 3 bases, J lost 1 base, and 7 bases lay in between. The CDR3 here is CASSFTDSYNEQFF. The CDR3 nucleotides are TGTGCCAGCAGTTTCACAGATTCCTACAATGAGCAGTTCTTC.

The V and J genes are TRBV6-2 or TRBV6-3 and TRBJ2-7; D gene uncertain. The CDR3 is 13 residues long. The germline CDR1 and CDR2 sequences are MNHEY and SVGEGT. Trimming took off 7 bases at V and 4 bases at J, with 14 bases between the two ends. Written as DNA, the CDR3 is TGTGCCAGCACCAAAGTAAATTCTTACGAGCAGTACTTC. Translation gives CASTKVNSYEQYF.

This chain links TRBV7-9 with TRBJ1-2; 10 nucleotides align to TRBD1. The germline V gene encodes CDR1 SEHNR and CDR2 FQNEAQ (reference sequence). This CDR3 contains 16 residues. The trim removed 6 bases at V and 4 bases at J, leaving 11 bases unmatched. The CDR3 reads CASREGQGSPGYGYTF. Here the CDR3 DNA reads TGTGCCAGCAGAGAGGGACAGGGGAGCCCCGGCTATGGCTACACCTTC.

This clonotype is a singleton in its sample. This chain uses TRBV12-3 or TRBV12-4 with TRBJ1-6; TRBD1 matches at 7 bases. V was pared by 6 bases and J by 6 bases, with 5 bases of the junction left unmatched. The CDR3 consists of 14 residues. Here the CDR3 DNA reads TGTGCCAGCAGAAGACAGGGTGCTAATTCACCCCTCCACTTT. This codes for CASRRQGANSPLHF.

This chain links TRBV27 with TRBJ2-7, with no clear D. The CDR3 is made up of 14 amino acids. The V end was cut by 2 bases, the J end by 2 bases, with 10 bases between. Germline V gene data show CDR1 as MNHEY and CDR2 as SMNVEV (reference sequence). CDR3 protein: CASSLKAPPYEQYF. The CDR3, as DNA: TGTGCCAGCAGTTTAAAGGCCCCTCCCTACGAGCAGTACTTC.

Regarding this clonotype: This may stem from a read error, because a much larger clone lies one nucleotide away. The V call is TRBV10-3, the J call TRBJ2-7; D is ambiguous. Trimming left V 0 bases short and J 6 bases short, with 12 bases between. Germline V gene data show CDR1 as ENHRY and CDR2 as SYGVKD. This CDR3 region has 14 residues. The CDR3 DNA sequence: TGTGCCATCAGTGAGTCGTGGCCTCGCTGCGAGCAGTACTTC. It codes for CAISESWPRCEQYF.

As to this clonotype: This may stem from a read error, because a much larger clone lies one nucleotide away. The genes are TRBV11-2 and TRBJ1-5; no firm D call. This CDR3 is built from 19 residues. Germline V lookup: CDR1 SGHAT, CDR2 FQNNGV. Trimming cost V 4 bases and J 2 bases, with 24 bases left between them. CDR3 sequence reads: CASSSVGKTIDWGNQPQHF. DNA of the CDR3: TGTGCCAGCAGCTCAGTTGGGAAAACTATCGACTGGGGCAATCAGCCCCAGCATTTT. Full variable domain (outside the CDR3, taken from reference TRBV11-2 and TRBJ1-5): EAGVAQSPRYKIIEKRQSVAFWCNPISGHATLYWYQQILGQGPKLLIQFQNNGVVDDSQLPKDRFSAERLKGVDSTLKIQPAKLEDSAVYLCASSSVGKTIDWGNQPQHFGDGTRLSIL.